What follows are 12 T cell receptor beta chains derived from one specimen sequenced in a study of beta chain features in type 1 diabetes. The sequenced template was cDNA made from the entire isolated RNA. The data were produced by immunoSEQ multiplex PCR, yet TCRdb's version contains in-frame clones alone and is incomplete. The data contain 130,000 to 150,000 clones, under 60% of them singletons. Sequencing was performed on Tregs from blood. The receptors originated from a man aged 18 to 29 in good health.

The chain combines TRBV2 with TRBJ1-4; 9 bases fit TRBD1. The germline V gene has CDR1 SNHLY and CDR2 FYNNEI. After removal of 5 bases from V and 1 base from J, the junction contained 8 bases not matched to a gene. The CDR3 has 17 residues. Written as DNA, the CDR3 is TGTGCCAGCAGTCTCCGGGACAGGGTTTTAACTAATGAAAAACTGTTTTTT. As protein: CASSLRDRVLTNEKLFF.

This clone was counted only a few times. The chain links TRBV4-2 to TRBJ1-5; 10 bases line up with TRBD1. The CDR3 totals 21 residues. Germline CDR1 and CDR2: LGHNA and YNFKEQ. V lost 2 bases, J lost 7 bases, and 23 bases stayed unmatched. CDR3: CASSQRWGTGTGDRRGQPQHF. The DNA of the CDR3 is TGTGCCAGCAGCCAAAGATGGGGTACCGGGACAGGGGATAGAAGGGGCCAGCCCCAGCATTTT.

The chain joins TRBV7-9 to TRBJ2-3; TRBD2 might be the D (6 bases). The CDR3 has 16 amino acids. Germline CDR1 SEHNR, CDR2 FQNEAQ (reference sequence). V shed 1 base and J shed 2 bases, with 13 bases lying between them. In DNA, the CDR3 is TGTGCCAGCAGCTTAGTTGGTCGGGACTCCACAGATACGCAGTATTTT. Its protein product is CASSLVGRDSTDTQYF.

V usage is TRBV29-1 and J usage is TRBJ1-4, with 8 bases identical to TRBD1. CDR1 SQVTM and CDR2 ANQGSEA come from the germline V gene. V lost 6 bases, J lost 0 bases, and 3 bases stayed unmatched. CDR3 length equals 14 residues. The CDR3 protein is CSVTTGATNEKLFF. In DNA, the CDR3 is TGCAGCGTCACGACAGGGGCAACTAATGAAAAACTGTTTTTT.

The chain carries TRBV6-1 and TRBJ1-1, with 10 positions matching TRBD1. The CDR3 sequence is 15 residues long. V lost 7 bases, J lost 1 base, and 6 bases stayed unmatched. In germline, CDR1 is MNHNS, CDR2 SASEGT. CDR3 nucleotide sequence: TGTGCCAGCAAAAGACAGGGGGCTAAGAACACTGAAGCTTTCTTT. Residues: CASKRQGAKNTEAFF.

The genes are TRBV5-1 and TRBJ1-3, with D unclear. V shed 0 bases and J shed 2 bases, with 9 bases lying between them. Germline CDR1 SGHRS, CDR2 YFSETQ. The CDR3 consists of 15 residues. The CDR3 is CASSLALEAGNTIYF. The CDR3 DNA sequence: TGCGCCAGCAGCTTGGCCCTGGAGGCTGGAAACACCATATATTTT.

This chain connects TRBV5-1 to TRBJ2-4; TRBD2 matches 8 bases. The CDR3 covers 13 residues. Trimming took 0 bases from V and 8 from J; bases not matched to a gene: 1. In germline, CDR1 is SGHRS, CDR2 YFSETQ. CDR3 bases: TGCGCCAGCAGCTTGGCCGGGAGGGACATTCAGTACTTC. This translates into CASSLAGRDIQYF. The full variable domain, rest sourced from reference TRBV5-1 and TRBJ2-4, is KAGVTQTPRYLIKTRGQQVTLSCSPISGHRSVSWYQQTPGQGLQFLFEYFSETQRNKGNFPGRFSGRQFSNSRSEMNVSTLELGDSALYLCASSLAGRDIQYFGAGTRLSVL.

The genes are TRBV19 and TRBJ2-6; 9 bases are a match to TRBD1. Germline trimming cut 4 bases from V and 2 bases from J; bases unmatched to any gene: 6. The CDR3 covers 17 residues. Per the germline V gene, CDR1 is LNHDA and CDR2 is SQIVND (reference sequence). The CDR3 reads CASSTRTGVAGANVLTF. CDR3 nucleotides: TGTGCCAGTAGTACCAGGACAGGGGTAGCTGGGGCCAACGTCCTGACTTTC.

This clone occurred a few times. This chain uses TRBV18 with TRBJ1-2; D is undetermined. Trimming cost V 0 bases and J 4 bases, with 9 bases left between them. Germline V lookup: CDR1 KGHSH, CDR2 LQKENI. CDR3 length: 14 residues. The DNA of the CDR3 is TGTGCCAGCTCACCACCTCCGGGGTCCTATGGCTACACCTTC. Translating it yields CASSPPPGSYGYTF.

The chain has TRBV6-1 and TRBJ1-6, with 8 bases that match TRBD1. Germline V gene sequence: CDR1 MNHNS, CDR2 SASEGT. The CDR3 consists of 13 residues. The trim removed 6 bases at V and 9 bases at J, leaving 4 bases unmatched. DNA for the CDR3: TGTGCCAGCAGAGTCCAGGGGGCTTCACCCCTCCACTTT. It encodes CASRVQGASPLHF.

The chain has TRBV7-8 and TRBJ2-7, with a weak D call TRBD2 (6 bases). The CDR3 runs to 15 residues. The V end was cut by 0 bases, the J end by 3 bases, with 12 bases between. CDR1 is SGHVS, CDR2 FQNEAQ, per germline. The CDR3 bases are TGTGCCAGCAGCTTAGCCCCGGGAGCCTACTACGAGCAGTACTTC. Amino acid sequence: CASSLAPGAYYEQYF.

The chain has TRBV7-2 and TRBJ1-2; unclear D gene. The CDR3 covers 15 residues. The V and J ends lost 0 bases and 3 bases respectively, with 11 bases between them. Germline CDR1 SGHTA, CDR2 FQGNSA. The CDR3 sequence is CASSLAGLAYYGYTF. The CDR3 bases are TGTGCCAGCAGCTTAGCTGGGCTGGCCTACTATGGCTACACCTTC.